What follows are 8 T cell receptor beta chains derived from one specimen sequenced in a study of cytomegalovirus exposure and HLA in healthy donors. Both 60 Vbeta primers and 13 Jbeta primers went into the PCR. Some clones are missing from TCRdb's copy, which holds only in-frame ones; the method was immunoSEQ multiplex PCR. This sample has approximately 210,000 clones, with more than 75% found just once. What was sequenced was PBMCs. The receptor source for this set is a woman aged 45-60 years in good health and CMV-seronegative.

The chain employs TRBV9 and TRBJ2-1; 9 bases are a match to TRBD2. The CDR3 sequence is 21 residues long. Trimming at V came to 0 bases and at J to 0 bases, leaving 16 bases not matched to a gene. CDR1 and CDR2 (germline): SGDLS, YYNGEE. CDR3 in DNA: TGTGCCAGCAGCGTAGATCCTGCGGGAGGGCCAGTAATCGTCTCCTACAATGAGCAGTTCTTC. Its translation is CASSVDPAGGPVIVSYNEQFF.

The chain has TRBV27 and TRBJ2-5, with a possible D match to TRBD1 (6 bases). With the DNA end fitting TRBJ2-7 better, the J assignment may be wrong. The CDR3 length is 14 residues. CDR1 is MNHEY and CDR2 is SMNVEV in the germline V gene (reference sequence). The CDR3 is CASSFALGGYEQYF. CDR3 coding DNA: TGTGCCAGCAGTTTCGCTTTAGGGGGCTACGAGCAGTACTTC.

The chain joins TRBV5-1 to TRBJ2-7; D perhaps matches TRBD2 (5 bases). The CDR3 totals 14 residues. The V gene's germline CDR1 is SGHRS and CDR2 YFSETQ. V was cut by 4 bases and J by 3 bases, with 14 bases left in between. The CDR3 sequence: CASSPSGGSYEQYF. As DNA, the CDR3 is TGCGCCAGCAGCCCCTCGGGTGGGAGCTACGAGCAGTACTTC.

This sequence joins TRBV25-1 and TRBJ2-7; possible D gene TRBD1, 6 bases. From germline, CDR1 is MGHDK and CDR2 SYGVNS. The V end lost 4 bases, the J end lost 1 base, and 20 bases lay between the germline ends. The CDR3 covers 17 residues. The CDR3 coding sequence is TGTGCCAGCAGTGGCCGAGAGGCAGGGGTAACTTCCTACGAGCAGTACTTC. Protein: CASSGREAGVTSYEQYF.

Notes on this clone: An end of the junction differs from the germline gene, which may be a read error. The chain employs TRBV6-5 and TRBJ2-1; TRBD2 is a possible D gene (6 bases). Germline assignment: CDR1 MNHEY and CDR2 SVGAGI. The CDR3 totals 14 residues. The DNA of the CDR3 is TGTGCCGGCAGTTCGACTAGATCCTACAATGAGCAGTTCTTC. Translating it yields CAGSSTRSYNEQFF.

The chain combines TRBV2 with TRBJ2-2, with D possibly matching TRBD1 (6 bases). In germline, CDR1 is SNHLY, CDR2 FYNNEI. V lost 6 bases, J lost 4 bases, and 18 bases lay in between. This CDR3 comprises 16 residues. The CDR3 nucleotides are TGTGCCAGCAGGGGGGACCGGGACAACTTCACCGGGGAGCTGTTTTTT. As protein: CASRGDRDNFTGELFF.

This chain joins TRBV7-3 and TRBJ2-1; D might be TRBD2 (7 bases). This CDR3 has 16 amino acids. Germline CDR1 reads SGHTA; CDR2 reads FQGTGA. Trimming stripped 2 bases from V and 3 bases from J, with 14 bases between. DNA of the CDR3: TGTGCCAGCAGCTTAGTTGGGGGGGCTCGCTACAATGAGCAGTTCTTC. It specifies CASSLVGGARYNEQFF.

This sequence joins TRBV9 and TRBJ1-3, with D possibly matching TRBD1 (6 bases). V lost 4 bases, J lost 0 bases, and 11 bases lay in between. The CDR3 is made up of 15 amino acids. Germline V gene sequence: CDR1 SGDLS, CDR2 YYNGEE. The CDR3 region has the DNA TGTGCCAGCAGCTACGGACAGCTCTCTGGAAACACCATATATTTT. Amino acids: CASSYGQLSGNTIYF.